This T cell receptor beta chain comes out of a study of beta chain features in type 1 diabetes. Cells sorted by CD45RO/CCR7/CD25/CD127/CD95/CD27 comprised CD4+ naive, central memory, regulatory and stem cell-like memory cells. As to this clone: Its antigen is not known.

The authors reverse transcribed all of the isolated RNA, so sequencing captured expressed TCRB transcripts. Clones were read by immunoSEQ multiplex PCR, and TCRdb kept only the in-frame ones, dropping some. In the table there are 900,000 or so clones, 15% to 20% of which are singletons. Study observations and caveats: Patients showed naive, central memory and Treg TCRB repertoires that appeared more similar than those of healthy donors.

This CDR3 spans 14 amino acids. The V segment lost 5 bases and the J segment 2 bases; nucleotides outside the gene matches: 2. Germline CDR1 and CDR2: SGHTA and FQGTGA. This TCR came from a woman aged 18-29 years in good health. Sample: naive CD4+ T cells from blood. The gene calls are TRBV7-3 and TRBJ2-7, with TRBD2 matching over 11 bases. CDR3 coding DNA: TGTGCCAGCAGCGTGACTAGCGGGACCTACGAGCAGTACTTC. Translated, it gives CASSVTSGTYEQYF.